The rows below give T cell receptor beta chains drawn from one sample of a study of T cell repertoires in cytomegalovirus infection. TCRdb redid the calling of the reads with MiXCR, one entry per CDR3 protein. The profile shows fewer than 650,000 distinct CDR3 sequences, 35% to 50% of them singletons. Their cognate antigens are unknown. This sample comprised cultured PBMCs, obtained from culture after CMV antigen stimulation. The receptors derive from a human donor in good health (CMV status not recorded). Some clones in this sample may be carry-over from other donors' samples. Both conserved end residues are part of each CDR3. Each record gives: V gene, CDR3 protein.

V: TRBV5-1
CDR3: CASSLGTSGSYETQYF

V: TRBV6-1
CDR3: CASTALRTTDINQPQHF

V: TRBV5-4
CDR3: CASRPPTSASTDTQYF

V: TRBV18
CDR3: CASSLKQRRANVLTF

V: TRBV11-2
CDR3: CASSSSGLWNIQYF

V: TRBV4-2
CDR3: CASSPGIAGDFQETQYF

V: TRBV4-2
CDR3: CASSLESGSGEQYF

V: TRBV7-3
CDR3: CASSQRDSSYNEQFF

V: TRBV7-9
CDR3: CASSSDGTEAFF

V: TRBV6-2/TRBV6-3
CDR3: CASSPTRLGETQYF

V: TRBV6-6
CDR3: CASSYRASRAYEQYF

V: TRBV6-1
CDR3: CASNELQANTEAFF

V: TRBV12-3/TRBV12-4
CDR3: CASSLIGVRANETQYF

V: TRBV7-2
CDR3: CASSPRLGEGTDTQYF

V: TRBV7-8
CDR3: CASSLRGGRSYNEQFF

V: TRBV4-3
CDR3: CASSQGLGEAGGHESYEQYF

V: TRBV6-8
CDR3: CASSYSWTSGSSGANVLTF

V: TRBV5-6
CDR3: CASSLIQGTRETQYF

V: TRBV11-2
CDR3: CASSLDPSRETQYF

V: TRBV5-6
CDR3: CASSLGRGSADTQYF

V: TRBV12-5
CDR3: CASGLVPDGTVNTGELFF

V: TRBV7-8
CDR3: CASSLSGGGAGIETQYF

V: TRBV6-2/TRBV6-3
CDR3: CASSFAQGAAADTQYF

V: TRBV19
CDR3: CASSNRRAQPQHF

V: TRBV7-2
CDR3: CASSLALWGGSPLHF

V: TRBV12-3/TRBV12-4
CDR3: CASRKTGVTVRVEQFF

V: TRBV6-2/TRBV6-3
CDR3: CASSYIRNSYTF

V: TRBV6-2/TRBV6-3
CDR3: CASSYGEAGTTDTQYF

V: TRBV7-6
CDR3: CASSLRGTDNTAAFF

V: TRBV12-3/TRBV12-4
CDR3: CATKRSILRGDTQYF

V: TRBV6-8
CDR3: CASSSRGWAGELFF

V: TRBV7-8
CDR3: CASSSVRFRSSYEQYF

V: TRBV15
CDR3: CATSGPLTGELFF

V: TRBV11-1
CDR3: CASSIGQSGANVLTF

V: TRBV7-9
CDR3: CASSHTTDGSTDTQYF

V: TRBV7-2
CDR3: CASSSKTDALWTGYTF

V: TRBV5-4
CDR3: CASSSAGSGRDSPLHF

V: TRBV6-6
CDR3: CASSAGGPLSEQYF

V: TRBV7-2
CDR3: CASSPQAAQETQYF

V: TRBV5-5
CDR3: CASTLGPGGSSTDTQYF

V: TRBV7-6
CDR3: CASSAGTSGHTGELFF

V: TRBV2
CDR3: CASRLHRGASKNIQYF